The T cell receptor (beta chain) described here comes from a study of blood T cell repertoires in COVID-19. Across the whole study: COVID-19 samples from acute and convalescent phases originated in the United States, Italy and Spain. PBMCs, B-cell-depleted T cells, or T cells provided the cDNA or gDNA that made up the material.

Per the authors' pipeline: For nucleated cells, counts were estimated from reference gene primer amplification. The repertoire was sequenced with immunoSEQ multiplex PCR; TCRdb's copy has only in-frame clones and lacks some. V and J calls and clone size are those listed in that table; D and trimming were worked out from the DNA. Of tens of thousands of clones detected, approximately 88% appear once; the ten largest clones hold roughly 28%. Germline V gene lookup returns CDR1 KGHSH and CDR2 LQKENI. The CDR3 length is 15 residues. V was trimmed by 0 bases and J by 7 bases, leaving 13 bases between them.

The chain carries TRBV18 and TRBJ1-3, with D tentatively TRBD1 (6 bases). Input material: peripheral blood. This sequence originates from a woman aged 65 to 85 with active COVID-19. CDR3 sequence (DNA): TGTGCCAGCTCACCACCTCAGGGGCAAAGGAACACCATATATTTT. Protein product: CASSPPQGQRNTIYF. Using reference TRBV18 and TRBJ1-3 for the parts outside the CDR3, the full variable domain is NAGVMQNPRHLVRRRGQEARLRCSPMKGHSHVYWYRQLPEEGLKFMVYLQKENIIDESGMPKERFSAEFPKEGPSILRIQQVVRGDSAAYFCASSPPQGQRNTIYFGEGSWLTVV.